This T cell receptor beta chain was captured by sequencing in a study of cytomegalovirus exposure and HLA in healthy donors. Study conclusions and caveats: Reports described diagnosis of cytomegalovirus status by the classifier as highly specific and sensitive.

With regard to this clone: Antigen unknown.

This table comes from immunoSEQ multiplex PCR, and its TCRdb copy is limited to in-frame clones, with some not included. The sample carries 110,000 or so clones, about 85% recorded once. Sequencing used PBMCs. The source of this sequence is a woman aged 30 to 39 in good health and CMV-seronegative.

The DNA for the CDR3 is TGTGCCAGCAGTTCCTTTCCCTCTGGGGCCAACGTCCTGACTTTC. This encodes CASSSFPSGANVLTF. The chain combines TRBV2 with TRBJ2-6; D is undetermined. The length of the CDR3 is 15 residues. Germline assignment: CDR1 SNHLY and CDR2 FYNNEI. Between the trimmed V and J ends, which lost 5 bases and 0 bases, there was a span of 8 bases.